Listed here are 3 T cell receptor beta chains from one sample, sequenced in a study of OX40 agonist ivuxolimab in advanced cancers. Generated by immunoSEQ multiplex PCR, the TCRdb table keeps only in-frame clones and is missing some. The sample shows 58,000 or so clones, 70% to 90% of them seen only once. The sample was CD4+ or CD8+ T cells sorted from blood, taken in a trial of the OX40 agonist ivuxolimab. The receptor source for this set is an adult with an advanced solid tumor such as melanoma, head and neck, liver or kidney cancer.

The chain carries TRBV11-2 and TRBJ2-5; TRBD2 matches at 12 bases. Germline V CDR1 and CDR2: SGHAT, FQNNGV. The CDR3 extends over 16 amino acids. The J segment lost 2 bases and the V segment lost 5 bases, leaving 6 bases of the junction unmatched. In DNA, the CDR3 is TGTGCCAGCAGCAAGCGACTAGCGGGGGCGCAAGAGACCCAGTACTTC. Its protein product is CASSKRLAGAQETQYF.

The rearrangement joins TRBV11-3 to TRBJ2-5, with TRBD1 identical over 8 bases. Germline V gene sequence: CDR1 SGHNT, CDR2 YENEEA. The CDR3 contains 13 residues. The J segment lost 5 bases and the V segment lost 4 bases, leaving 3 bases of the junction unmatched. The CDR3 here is CASSSRTGETQYF. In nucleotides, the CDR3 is TGTGCCAGCAGCTCTAGGACAGGGGAGACCCAGTACTTC.

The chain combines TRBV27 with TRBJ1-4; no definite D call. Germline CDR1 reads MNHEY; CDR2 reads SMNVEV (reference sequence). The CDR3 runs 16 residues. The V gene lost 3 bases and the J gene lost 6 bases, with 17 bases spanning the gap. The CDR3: CASSLEAASIDEKLFF. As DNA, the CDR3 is TGTGCCAGCAGTTTGGAAGCCGCGAGTATCGATGAAAAACTGTTTTTT. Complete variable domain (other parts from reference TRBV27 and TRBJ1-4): EAQVTQNPRYLITVTGKKLTVTCSQNMNHEYMSWYRQDPGLGLRQIYYSMNVEVTDKGDVPEGYKVSRKEKRNFPLILESPSPNQTSLYFCASSLEAASIDEKLFFGSGTQLSVL.